This TCR beta chain was captured by sequencing in a study of breast tumors, draining lymph nodes, adjacent tissues. Study results and caveats: Luminal-like breast cancer showed significantly higher tumor–nontumor repertoire similarity than basal-like. Data only fit, rather than demonstrated, lymph node origin of most tumor T cells. Data fit most tumor T cells coming from lymph node, expanding in tumor. Tumor repertoires ranked between lymph nodes and nontumor tissue in diversity, with V and J gene preferences.

Axillary draining lymph nodes of breast cancer patients supplied the node samples. As to this clonotype: Its target is not known.

Germline V CDR1 and CDR2: SGHTS, YDEGEE. Trimming pared 4 bases from V and 11 bases from J, leaving 13 bases between. The CDR3 is 13 residues long. A single record per CDR3 protein comes from TCRdb applying MiXCR to the multiplex PCR reads. This sample has 270,000 or so distinct CDR3 sequences, with 30% found just once. The source material was axillary lymph node tissue. This chain uses TRBV5-8 with TRBJ1-6; D is unresolved. This receptor was taken from a female donor with breast cancer. Some clones in this sample may be carry-over from other donors' samples. The DNA of the CDR3 is TGTGCCAGCAGCCAAGGTGGCGGGACACCCCTCCACTTT. This encodes CASSQGGGTPLHF.